What follows is one T cell receptor beta chain and its context. The data derive from a study of cytomegalovirus exposure and HLA in healthy donors. The PCR was carried out with 60 Vbeta primers and 13 Jbeta primers. TCRdb's copy holds only in-frame clones and misses some; the assay was immunoSEQ multiplex PCR. The repertoire holds about 120,000 clones, with 77% as singletons. Germline lookup yields CDR1 SQVTM and CDR2 ANQGSEA. With 7 bases clipped from V and 9 bases from J, the junction kept 8 bases outside the gene matches. CDR3 size: 13 residues. The sequenced sample consisted of PBMCs. The receptor was isolated from a man aged 18 to 35 in good health and CMV-seropositive. The V call is TRBV29-1, the J call TRBJ2-1; 11 nucleotides align to TRBD2. The DNA for the CDR3 is TGCAGCGCCGGGACTAGCGGTTTCGGTGAGCAGTTCTTC. Translation gives CSAGTSGFGEQFF.